This T cell receptor (beta chain) was sequenced for a study of patients and donors after allogeneic stem cell transplantation. TCRdb fed the RT-PCR reads into MiXCR, producing one record per CDR3 protein. This table holds about 410,000 distinct CDR3 sequences, 16% found once. Trimming at V came to 8 bases and at J to 4 bases, leaving 10 bases not matched to a gene. The CDR3 totals 15 residues. Germline CDR1 is LNHNV and CDR2 is YYDKDF (reference sequence). This rearrangement joins TRBV15 to TRBJ2-7, with 11 positions matching TRBD1. This clonotype was obtained from a human donor who was either an allogeneic HSCT recipient or a stem cell or donor lymphocyte infusion donor (not recorded which). It is not recorded whose cells these are; they may come from a transplant donor. The sample consisted of blood, either unsorted or a sorted T cell fraction (not recorded which). CDR3 DNA sequence: TGTGCCACCGCAGGACAGGGGGCCGCCGCTTACGAGCAGTACTTC. This gives the protein CATAGQGAAAYEQYF. The full variable domain, in which reference TRBV15 and TRBJ2-7 provide the parts outside the CDR3, is DAMVIQNPRYQVTQFGKPVTLSCSQTLNHNVMYWYQQKSSQAPKLLFHYYDKDFNNEADTPDNFQSRRPNTSFCFLDIRSPGLGDTAMYLCATAGQGAAAYEQYFGPGTRLTVT.